The rows below give T cell receptor beta chains drawn from one sample of a study of blood T cell repertoires in COVID-19. Using immunoSEQ multiplex PCR, the repertoire was profiled, and TCRdb retains in-frame clones only, with some absent. The repertoire has under 300,000 clones, 65% to 85% of them found once; the top ten carry more than 1.5%. Sequenced input: peripheral blood. The source is a woman between 35 and 50 years old who had recovered from COVID-19. CDR3s include the opening cysteine and the closing phenylalanine or tryptophan. The order of the fields is CDR3 DNA, CDR3 protein, V gene, J gene, D gene, clone size. The D gene is left open where the match is weak. Clone size is given for some rows only: seen once, a few or many times, or a class if the clone is expanded.

CDR3 DNA: TGTGCCAGCAGCCTCCTGACAGGCGATGACTATGGCTACACCTTC
CDR3 protein: CASSLLTGDDYGYTF
V gene: TRBV4-2
J gene: TRBJ1-2
D gene: .
clone size: few

CDR3 DNA: TGTGCCAGCCAACCGAGCTCCTATAATTCACCCCTCCACTTT
CDR3 protein: CASQPSSYNSPLHF
V gene: TRBV6-5
J gene: TRBJ1-6
D gene: .
clone size: .

CDR3 DNA: TGTGCCAGCAGTTACGGCAGGGGCAACGAGCAGTACTTC
CDR3 protein: CASSYGRGNEQYF
V gene: TRBV6-5
J gene: TRBJ2-7
D gene: .
clone size: .

CDR3 DNA: TGTGCCAGCAGCGAGGACAGGACTGGAAACACCATATATTTT
CDR3 protein: CASSEDRTGNTIYF
V gene: TRBV5-5
J gene: TRBJ1-3
D gene: TRBD1
clone size: .

CDR3 DNA: TGTGCCAGCAGCCTCCCGTCGGGGGGCGGGGAGACCCAGTACTTC
CDR3 protein: CASSLPSGGGETQYF
V gene: TRBV11-3
J gene: TRBJ2-5
D gene: .
clone size: .

CDR3 DNA: TGTGCCAGCTCACCTAACCGACAGGGGGCAAGGGACGAGCAGTACTTC
CDR3 protein: CASSPNRQGARDEQYF
V gene: TRBV18
J gene: TRBJ2-7
D gene: TRBD1
clone size: .

CDR3 DNA: TGTGCCAGCAGTCTGGGACAGGGAGGTCAGCCCCAGCATTTT
CDR3 protein: CASSLGQGGQPQHF
V gene: TRBV6-5
J gene: TRBJ1-5
D gene: TRBD1
clone size: .

CDR3 DNA: TGTGCCAGCAGTGAAGCGGAGGCCCTTTCCGGTCCATTTGAAAAACTGTTTTTT
CDR3 protein: CASSEAEALSGPFEKLFF
V gene: TRBV2
J gene: TRBJ1-4
D gene: .
clone size: .

CDR3 DNA: TGTGCCACCAGCGTAACCGGGACTATGACCTACGAGCAGTACTTC
CDR3 protein: CATSVTGTMTYEQYF
V gene: TRBV15
J gene: TRBJ2-7
D gene: TRBD2
clone size: .

CDR3 DNA: TGTGCCACCAGCGGCCGGACGGGATCACCCCTCCACTTT
CDR3 protein: CATSGRTGSPLHF
V gene: TRBV15
J gene: TRBJ1-6
D gene: .
clone size: .

CDR3 DNA: TGTGCCATCAGTGCAGGGCCGGGCGGCTACACCTTC
CDR3 protein: CAISAGPGGYTF
V gene: TRBV10-3
J gene: TRBJ1-2
D gene: .
clone size: .

CDR3 DNA: TGTGCCAGCAGTCGGGACAGACTAAATCAGCCCCAGCATTTT
CDR3 protein: CASSRDRLNQPQHF
V gene: TRBV2
J gene: TRBJ1-5
D gene: TRBD1
clone size: .

CDR3 DNA: TGCGCCAGCAGCTTGGCCGTTAGGAGCTCCTATAATTCACCCCTCCACTTT
CDR3 protein: CASSLAVRSSYNSPLHF
V gene: TRBV5-1
J gene: TRBJ1-6
D gene: .
clone size: few

CDR3 DNA: TGTGCCACCAGCAGAGATCCGGCAGGGGACGAGCAGTACTTC
CDR3 protein: CATSRDPAGDEQYF
V gene: TRBV15
J gene: TRBJ2-7
D gene: .
clone size: few

CDR3 DNA: TGTGCCAGCAGCTTATACCCGGGGGGCGCGGATGGCTACACCTTC
CDR3 protein: CASSLYPGGADGYTF
V gene: TRBV11-3
J gene: TRBJ1-2
D gene: .
clone size: .

CDR3 DNA: TGTGCCAGCAGCCTGCACGGGACTTCGAACTATGGCTACACCTTC
CDR3 protein: CASSLHGTSNYGYTF
V gene: TRBV7-9
J gene: TRBJ1-2
D gene: .
clone size: .

CDR3 DNA: TGTGCCAGCTCACCGAAAGGGGGTCAAGAGACCCAGTACTTC
CDR3 protein: CASSPKGGQETQYF
V gene: TRBV18
J gene: TRBJ2-5
D gene: .
clone size: .

CDR3 DNA: TGTGCCAGCAGCCACTTACAGGGGGATTATGGAAACACCATATATTTT
CDR3 protein: CASSHLQGDYGNTIYF
V gene: TRBV16
J gene: TRBJ1-3
D gene: TRBD1
clone size: .

CDR3 DNA: TGTGCCAGCAGTGAAGCGCTCCGACTTAGGGAGCAGTACTTC
CDR3 protein: CASSEALRLREQYF
V gene: TRBV6-1
J gene: TRBJ2-7
D gene: .
clone size: .

CDR3 DNA: TGTGCCAGCCAGCGGGCATCTCAGCCCCAGCATTTT
CDR3 protein: CASQRASQPQHF
V gene: TRBV19
J gene: TRBJ1-5
D gene: .
clone size: .

CDR3 DNA: TGTGCCAGTAGTATGGGGGGGGGCCTCACCTCGGCCAAAAACATTCAGTACTTC
CDR3 protein: CASSMGGGLTSAKNIQYF
V gene: TRBV19
J gene: TRBJ2-4
D gene: .
clone size: once

CDR3 DNA: TGTGCCAGCAGTCTTATCTCAACTAATGAAAAACTGTTTTTT
CDR3 protein: CASSLISTNEKLFF
V gene: TRBV28
J gene: TRBJ1-4
D gene: .
clone size: .

CDR3 DNA: TGTGCCAGCAGCTTTAGACAGGCCCTCCAAGAGACCCAGTACTTC
CDR3 protein: CASSFRQALQETQYF
V gene: TRBV5-6
J gene: TRBJ2-5
D gene: .
clone size: .

CDR3 DNA: TGCGCCAGCAGCTTGACAGGGGAAAGTTTAAATGAGCAGTTCTTC
CDR3 protein: CASSLTGESLNEQFF
V gene: TRBV5-1
J gene: TRBJ2-1
D gene: TRBD1
clone size: few

CDR3 DNA: TGTGCCAGCAGCTTAAGTGCTGAACGGGCCTACGAGCAGTACTTC
CDR3 protein: CASSLSAERAYEQYF
V gene: TRBV11-2
J gene: TRBJ2-7
D gene: .
clone size: .

CDR3 DNA: TGCGCCAGCAGCTTGCAGGGGGCAACAGGGCAGCCCCAGCATTTT
CDR3 protein: CASSLQGATGQPQHF
V gene: TRBV5-1
J gene: TRBJ1-5
D gene: TRBD1
clone size: .

CDR3 DNA: TGCGCCAGCAGCCCCGCTTCGGGACAGCCATTTGGCTACACCTTC
CDR3 protein: CASSPASGQPFGYTF
V gene: TRBV5-1
J gene: TRBJ1-2
D gene: TRBD1
clone size: .

CDR3 DNA: TGTGCCAGCAGCTTAGTGCTAGCGGGGAGAGATACGCAGTATTTT
CDR3 protein: CASSLVLAGRDTQYF
V gene: TRBV7-9
J gene: TRBJ2-3
D gene: TRBD2
clone size: .

CDR3 DNA: TGTGCCAGTAGTTCAGCCCACGGTAGCGAGGAAAAACTGTTTTTT
CDR3 protein: CASSSAHGSEEKLFF
V gene: TRBV19
J gene: TRBJ1-4
D gene: .
clone size: .

CDR3 DNA: TGCGCCAGCAGCTTGGCAGGGACAGTGTCTCGCTACACCTTC
CDR3 protein: CASSLAGTVSRYTF
V gene: TRBV5-1
J gene: TRBJ1-2
D gene: TRBD1
clone size: .

CDR3 DNA: TGTGCCAGCAGTTGGAGGTGGGATCAGCCCCAGCATTTT
CDR3 protein: CASSWRWDQPQHF
V gene: TRBV12-3/TRBV12-4
J gene: TRBJ1-5
D gene: .
clone size: .

CDR3 DNA: TGTGCCAGCAGCCTACAGGGCACCGGGGAGCTGTTTTTT
CDR3 protein: CASSLQGTGELFF
V gene: TRBV7-2
J gene: TRBJ2-2
D gene: .
clone size: .

CDR3 DNA: TGTGCCAGCAGTGAATTATCCCCTGGGGCCAACGTCCTGACTTTC
CDR3 protein: CASSELSPGANVLTF
V gene: TRBV25-1
J gene: TRBJ2-6
D gene: .
clone size: .

CDR3 DNA: TGCGCCAGCAGTCAGCAGGGGCTTTCTAACTATGGCTACACCTTC
CDR3 protein: CASSQQGLSNYGYTF
V gene: TRBV23-1
J gene: TRBJ1-2
D gene: .
clone size: .

CDR3 DNA: TGTGCCAGCAGCTTCTTAGCGGGGCCACCAGATACGCAGTATTTT
CDR3 protein: CASSFLAGPPDTQYF
V gene: TRBV11-3
J gene: TRBJ2-3
D gene: TRBD2
clone size: .

CDR3 DNA: TGTGCCAGCAGGCAACCGGACAGGTACAATCAGCCCCAGCATTTT
CDR3 protein: CASRQPDRYNQPQHF
V gene: TRBV6-5
J gene: TRBJ1-5
D gene: TRBD1
clone size: .

CDR3 DNA: TGTGCCAGCAGCCAAAGAGCCTACGAGCAGTACTTC
CDR3 protein: CASSQRAYEQYF
V gene: TRBV3-1/TRBV3-2
J gene: TRBJ2-7
D gene: .
clone size: .